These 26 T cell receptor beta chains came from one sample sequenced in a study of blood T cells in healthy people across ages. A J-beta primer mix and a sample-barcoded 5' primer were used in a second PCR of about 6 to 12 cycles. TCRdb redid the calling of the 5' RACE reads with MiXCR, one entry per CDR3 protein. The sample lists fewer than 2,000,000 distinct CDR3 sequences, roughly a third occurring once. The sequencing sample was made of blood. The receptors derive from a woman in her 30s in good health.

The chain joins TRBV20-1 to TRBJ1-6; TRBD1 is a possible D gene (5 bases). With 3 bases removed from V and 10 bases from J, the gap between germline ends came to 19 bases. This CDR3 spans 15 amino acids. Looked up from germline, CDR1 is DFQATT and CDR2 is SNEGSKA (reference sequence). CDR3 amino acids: CSARASGLTDSPLHF. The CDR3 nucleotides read TGCAGTGCTAGGGCATCAGGGTTGACGGACTCACCCCTCCACTTT.

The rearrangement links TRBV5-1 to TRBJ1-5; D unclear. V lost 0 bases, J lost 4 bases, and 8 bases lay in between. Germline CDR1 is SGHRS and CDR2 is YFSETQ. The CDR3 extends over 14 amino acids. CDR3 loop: CASSLGGKNQPQHF. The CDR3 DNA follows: TGCGCCAGCAGCTTGGGCGGAAAGAATCAGCCCCAGCATTTT. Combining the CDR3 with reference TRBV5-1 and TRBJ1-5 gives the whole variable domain KAGVTQTPRYLIKTRGQQVTLSCSPISGHRSVSWYQQTPGQGLQFLFEYFSETQRNKGNFPGRFSGRQFSNSRSEMNVSTLELGDSALYLCASSLGGKNQPQHFGDGTRLSIL.

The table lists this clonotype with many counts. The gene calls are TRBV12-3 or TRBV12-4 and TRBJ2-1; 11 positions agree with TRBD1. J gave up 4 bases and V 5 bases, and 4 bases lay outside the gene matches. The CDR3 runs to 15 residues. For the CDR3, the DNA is TGTGCCAGCAGTCCCCGGGACAGGGGGTACAATGAGCAGTTCTTC. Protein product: CASSPRDRGYNEQFF.

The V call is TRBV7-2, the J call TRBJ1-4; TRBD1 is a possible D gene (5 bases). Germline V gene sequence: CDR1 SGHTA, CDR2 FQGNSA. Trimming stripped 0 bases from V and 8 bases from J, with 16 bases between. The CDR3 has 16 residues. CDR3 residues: CASSLATSGRGEKLFF. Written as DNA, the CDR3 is TGTGCCAGCAGCTTAGCAACTTCAGGGAGAGGCGAAAAACTGTTTTTT.

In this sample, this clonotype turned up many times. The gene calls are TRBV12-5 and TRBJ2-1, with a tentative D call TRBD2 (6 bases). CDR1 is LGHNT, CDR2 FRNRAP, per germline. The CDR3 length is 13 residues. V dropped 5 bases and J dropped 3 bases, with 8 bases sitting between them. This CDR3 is CASGTGGYNEQFF. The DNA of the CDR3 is TGTGCTAGTGGTACCGGGGGCTACAATGAGCAGTTCTTC.

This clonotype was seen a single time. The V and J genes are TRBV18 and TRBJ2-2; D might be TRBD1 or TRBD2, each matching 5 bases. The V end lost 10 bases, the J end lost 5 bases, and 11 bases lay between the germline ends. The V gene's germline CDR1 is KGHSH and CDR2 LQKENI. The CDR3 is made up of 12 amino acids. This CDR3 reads CATRGVTGELFF. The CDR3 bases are TGTGCCACCCGAGGGGTTACCGGGGAGCTGTTTTTT.

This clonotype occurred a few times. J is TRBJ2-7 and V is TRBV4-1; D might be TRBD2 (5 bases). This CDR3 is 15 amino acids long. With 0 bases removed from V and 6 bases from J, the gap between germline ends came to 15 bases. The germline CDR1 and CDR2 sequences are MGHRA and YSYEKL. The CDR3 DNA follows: TGCGCCAGCAGCCAAGATTTCGGGATCAGCGGCGAGCAGTACTTC. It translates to CASSQDFGISGEQYF.

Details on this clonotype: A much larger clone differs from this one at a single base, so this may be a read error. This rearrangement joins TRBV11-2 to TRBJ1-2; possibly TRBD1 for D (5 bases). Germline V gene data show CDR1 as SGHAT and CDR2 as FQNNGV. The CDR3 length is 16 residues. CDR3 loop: CTSSLALFRDSEGYTF. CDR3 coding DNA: TGTACCAGCAGCTTAGCCCTCTTCAGGGACTCGGAGGGCTACACCTTC.

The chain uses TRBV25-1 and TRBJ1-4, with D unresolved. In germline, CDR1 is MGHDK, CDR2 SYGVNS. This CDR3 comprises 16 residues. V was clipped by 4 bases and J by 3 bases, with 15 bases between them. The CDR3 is CASSGSASSANEKLFF. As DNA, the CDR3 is TGTGCCAGCAGTGGATCGGCGTCAAGTGCTAATGAAAAACTGTTTTTT.

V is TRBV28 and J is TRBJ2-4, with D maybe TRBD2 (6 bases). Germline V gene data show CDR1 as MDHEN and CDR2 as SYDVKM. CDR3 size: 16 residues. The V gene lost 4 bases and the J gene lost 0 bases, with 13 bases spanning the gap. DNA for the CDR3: TGTGCCAGCAGTTCCGGGGGATTACTAGCCAAAAACATTCAGTACTTC. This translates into CASSSGGLLAKNIQYF.

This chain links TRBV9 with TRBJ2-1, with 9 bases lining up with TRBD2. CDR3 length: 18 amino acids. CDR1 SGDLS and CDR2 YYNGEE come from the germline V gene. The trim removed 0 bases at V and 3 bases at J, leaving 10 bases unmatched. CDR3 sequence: CASSVELAAGGLYNEQFF. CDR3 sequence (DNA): TGTGCCAGCAGCGTAGAATTGGCAGCGGGGGGACTCTACAATGAGCAGTTCTTC.

In nucleotides, the CDR3 is TGCAGTGCTGAGGCTCTAGGGGAACAAGAGACCCAGTACTTC. Protein: CSAEALGEQETQYF. The rearrangement joins TRBV20-1 to TRBJ2-5; maybe TRBD1 (5 bases). V was trimmed by 5 bases and J by 2 bases, leaving 15 bases between them. The germline CDR1 and CDR2 sequences are DFQATT and SNEGSKA (reference sequence). This CDR3 is 14 amino acids long.

The CDR3 protein is CSARTGEWDTDTQYF. In DNA, the CDR3 is TGCAGTGCTCGTACAGGGGAGTGGGACACAGATACGCAGTATTTT. The gene calls are TRBV20-1 and TRBJ2-3; 7 nucleotides align to TRBD1. Germline CDR1 is DFQATT and CDR2 is SNEGSKA (reference sequence). This CDR3 is built from 15 residues. J gave up 2 bases and V 5 bases, and 10 bases lay outside the gene matches.

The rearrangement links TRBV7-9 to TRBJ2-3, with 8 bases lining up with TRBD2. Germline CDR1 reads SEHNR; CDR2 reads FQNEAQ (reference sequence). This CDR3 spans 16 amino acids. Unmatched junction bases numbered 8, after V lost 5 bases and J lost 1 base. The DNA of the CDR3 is TGTGCCAGCAGCGGGGAGGGAGCGGGGGGCACAGATACGCAGTATTTT. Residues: CASSGEGAGGTDTQYF.

The CDR3 DNA is TGCAGTGCTAGAGGCCGGGGCGGGAACAATGAGCAGTTCTTC. Protein sequence: CSARGRGGNNEQFF. V gene TRBV20-1 combines with J gene TRBJ2-1, with a possible D match to TRBD2 (6 bases). The CDR3 is 14 residues long. Germline V gives CDR1 DFQATT, CDR2 SNEGSKA (reference sequence). V lost 1 base to trimming and J lost 5 bases, with 12 bases between them.

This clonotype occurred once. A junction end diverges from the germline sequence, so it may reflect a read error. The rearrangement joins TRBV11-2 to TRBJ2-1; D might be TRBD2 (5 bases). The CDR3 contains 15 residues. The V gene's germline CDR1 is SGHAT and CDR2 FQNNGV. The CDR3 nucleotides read TGTGCCAGCAGCGAAACCGGAGGCACCTACGATGAGCAGTTCTTC. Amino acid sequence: CASSETGGTYDEQFF.

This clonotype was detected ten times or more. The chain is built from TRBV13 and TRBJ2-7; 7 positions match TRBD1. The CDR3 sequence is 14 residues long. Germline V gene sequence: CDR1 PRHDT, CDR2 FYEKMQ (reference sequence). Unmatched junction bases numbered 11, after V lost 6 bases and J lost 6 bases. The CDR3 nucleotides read TGTGCCAGCAGTCATAAGACAGGGAAGGGCGAGCAGTACTTC. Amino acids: CASSHKTGKGEQYF.

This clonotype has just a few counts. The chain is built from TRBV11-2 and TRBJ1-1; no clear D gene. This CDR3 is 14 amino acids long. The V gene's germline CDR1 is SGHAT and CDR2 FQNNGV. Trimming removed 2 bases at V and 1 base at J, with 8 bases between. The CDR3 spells CASSLTTRNTEAFF. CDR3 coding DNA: TGTGCCAGCAGCTTAACAACGCGGAACACTGAAGCTTTCTTT.

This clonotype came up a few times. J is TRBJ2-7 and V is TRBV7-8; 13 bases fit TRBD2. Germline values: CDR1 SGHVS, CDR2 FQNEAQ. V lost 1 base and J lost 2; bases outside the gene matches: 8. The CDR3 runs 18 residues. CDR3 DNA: TGTGCCAGCAGCTTAGTTGGGACTAGCGGGAAGTTACCCTACGAGCAGTACTTC. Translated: CASSLVGTSGKLPYEQYF.

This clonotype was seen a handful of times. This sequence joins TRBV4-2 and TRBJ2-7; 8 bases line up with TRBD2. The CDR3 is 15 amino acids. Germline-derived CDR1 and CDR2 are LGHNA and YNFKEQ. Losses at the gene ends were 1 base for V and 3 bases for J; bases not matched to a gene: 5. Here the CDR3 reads CASSQGGTRVYEQYF. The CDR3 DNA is TGTGCCAGCAGCCAAGGAGGGACTAGGGTCTACGAGCAGTACTTC.

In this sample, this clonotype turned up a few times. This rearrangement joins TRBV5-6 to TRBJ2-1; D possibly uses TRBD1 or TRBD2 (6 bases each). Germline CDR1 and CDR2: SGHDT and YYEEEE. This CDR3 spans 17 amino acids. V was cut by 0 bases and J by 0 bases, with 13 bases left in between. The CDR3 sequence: CASSLAPGGGSYNEQFF. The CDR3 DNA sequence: TGTGCCAGCAGCTTGGCCCCTGGAGGGGGCTCCTACAATGAGCAGTTCTTC. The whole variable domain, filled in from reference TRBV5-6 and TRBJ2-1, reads DAGVTQSPTHLIKTRGQQVTLRCSPKSGHDTVSWYQQALGQGPQFIFQYYEEEERQRGNFPDRFSGHQFPNYSSELNVNALLLGDSALYLCASSLAPGGGSYNEQFFGPGTRLTVL.

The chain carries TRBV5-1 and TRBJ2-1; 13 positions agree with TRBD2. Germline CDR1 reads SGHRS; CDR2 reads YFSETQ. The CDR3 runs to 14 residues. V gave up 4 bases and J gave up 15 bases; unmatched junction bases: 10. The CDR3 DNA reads TGCGCCAGCAGCCAGAGCGGGACTAGCGGGATGGTGTTCTTC. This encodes CASSQSGTSGMVFF.

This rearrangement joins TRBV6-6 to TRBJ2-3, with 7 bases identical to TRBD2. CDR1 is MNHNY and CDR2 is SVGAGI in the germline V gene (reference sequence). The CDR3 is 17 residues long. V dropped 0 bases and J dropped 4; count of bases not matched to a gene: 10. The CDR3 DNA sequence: TGTGCCAGCAGTTACTCGGCGAGGGGAGCGGGGTCAGATACGCAGTATTTT. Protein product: CASSYSARGAGSDTQYF.

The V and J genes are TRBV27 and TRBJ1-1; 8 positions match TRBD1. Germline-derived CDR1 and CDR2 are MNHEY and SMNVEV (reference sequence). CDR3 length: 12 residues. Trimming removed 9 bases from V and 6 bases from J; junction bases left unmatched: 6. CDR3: CASRTGKAEAFF. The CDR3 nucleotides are TGTGCCAGTCGGACAGGGAAGGCTGAAGCTTTCTTT.

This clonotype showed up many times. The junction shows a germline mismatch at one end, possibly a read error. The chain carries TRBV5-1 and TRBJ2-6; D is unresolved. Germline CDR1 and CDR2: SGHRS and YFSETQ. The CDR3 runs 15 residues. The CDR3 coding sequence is TGTGCCAGCAGCTTGGGGATCTCTGGGGCCAACGTCCTGACTTTC. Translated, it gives CASSLGISGANVLTF.

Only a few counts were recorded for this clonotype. CDR3 in amino acids: CASNSTLGKHSYEQYF. The CDR3, as DNA: TGTGCCAGCAACTCAACCCTAGGGAAACACTCCTACGAGCAGTACTTC. The chain is built from TRBV7-9 and TRBJ2-7; D ambiguous. Trimming took 7 bases from V and 0 from J, leaving 19 bases between them. The CDR3 covers 16 residues. CDR1 SEHNR and CDR2 FQNEAQ come from the germline V gene (reference sequence).